Following are 28 T cell receptor beta chains from one sample sequenced in a study of T cells in Graves' hyperthyroidism and ophthalmopathy (dated by TCRdb to the late 2010s). The library came from multiplex PCR. Sequencer: Illumina HiSeq 2000. TCR beta CDR3 regions were amplified from RNA transcripts. A first-round RT-PCR of the TCR CDR3 used the HTBI primer set with the Qiagen OneStep RT-PCR kit. TCRdb reran the public reads through fastp at Q25 and MiXCR, keeping productive beta chains. When rows share a CDR3 protein, they turn into one entry using the most common DNA and genes. The sample profile shows 100,000 to 130,000 distinct CDR3 sequences; 15% to 20% of them were found once. The top ten clones comprise 35% to 50% of the sample. The sample taken for sequencing was blood. All receptors derive from a woman aged 50 to 65 with Graves' hyperthyroidism.

The table lists this clonotype with many counts. This sequence joins TRBV20-1 and TRBJ2-1; D possibly uses TRBD1 or TRBD2 (5 bases each). Trimming pared 3 bases from V and 9 bases from J, leaving 15 bases between. CDR1 is DFQATT, CDR2 SNEGSKA, per germline (reference sequence). The CDR3 extends over 13 amino acids. The CDR3 here is CSARGDLLGEQFF. DNA of the CDR3: TGCAGTGCTAGGGGGGACCTCCTGGGTGAGCAGTTCTTC.

This clonotype was counted many times. The J gene is TRBJ2-1, the V gene TRBV30, with 7 bases identical to TRBD2. The CDR3 covers 13 residues. CDR1 is GTSNPN, CDR2 SVGIG, per germline (reference sequence). V lost 3 bases, J lost 9 bases, and 8 bases stayed unmatched. The DNA for the CDR3 is TGTGCCTGGAGAGGCGGGAGTGTGGGTGAGCAGTTCTTC. It codes for CAWRGGSVGEQFF.

This clonotype was counted ten times or more. The chain carries TRBV3-1 and TRBJ2-1, with D tentatively TRBD1 or TRBD2 (5 bases each). The germline V gene encodes CDR1 LGHDT and CDR2 YNNKEL (reference sequence). This CDR3 comprises 12 residues. Trimming cost V 5 bases and J 8 bases, with 10 bases left between them. CDR3 DNA: TGTGCCAGCAGCTACCGGGACCATGAGCAGTTCTTC. As protein: CASSYRDHEQFF.

In this sample, this clonotype turned up a few times. A much larger clone differs from this one at a single base, so this may be a read error. V usage is TRBV10-3 and J usage is TRBJ2-2, with 10 bases identical to TRBD1. Germline V gene sequence: CDR1 ENHRY, CDR2 SYGVKD. The CDR3 is 16 amino acids. The V and J ends lost 6 bases and 3 bases, in that order; junction bases with no gene match: 7. The CDR3 protein is CAIRLVTGGDTGELFF. The CDR3, as DNA: TGTGCCATCAGATTGGTGACAGGGGGCGACACCGGGGAGCTGTTTTTT.

The V gene is TRBV20-1, the J gene TRBJ2-7, with D tentatively TRBD1 (6 bases). CDR1 DFQATT and CDR2 SNEGSKA come from the germline V gene (reference sequence). Trimming took off 4 bases at V and 2 bases at J, with 9 bases between the two ends. The CDR3 is 12 residues long. The CDR3 here is CSAKGDTYEQYF. The CDR3 bases are TGCAGTGCTAAAGGGGACACCTACGAGCAGTACTTC.

This clonotype was found many times. The chain recombines TRBV6-1 with TRBJ2-5, with D perhaps matching TRBD2 (5 bases). This CDR3 has 15 amino acids. Trimming stripped 7 bases from V and 2 bases from J, with 17 bases between. Germline values: CDR1 MNHNS, CDR2 SASEGT. The CDR3 region is CASTRRPLGQETQYF. The CDR3 coding sequence is TGTGCCAGCACCAGGAGGCCTCTCGGGCAAGAGACCCAGTACTTC.

This clonotype was recorded at least ten times. This chain uses TRBV15 with TRBJ2-3, with D perhaps TRBD1 (5 bases). The V gene lost 6 bases and the J gene lost 4 bases, with 8 bases spanning the gap. Germline V CDR1 and CDR2: LNHNV, YYDKDF (reference sequence). CDR3 length equals 12 residues. The CDR3 sequence is CATRAGSDTQYF. For the CDR3, the DNA is TGTGCCACCAGAGCAGGGTCAGATACGCAGTATTTT.

The chain uses TRBV20-1 and TRBJ2-7; D not certain. Looked up from germline, CDR1 is DFQATT and CDR2 is SNEGSKA (reference sequence). V lost 4 bases to trimming and J lost 0 bases, with 4 bases between them. This CDR3 has 11 amino acids. The CDR3 DNA sequence: TGCAGTGCTAAAGCCTCCTACGAGCAGTACTTC. This encodes CSAKASYEQYF.

In this sample, this clonotype turned up many times. V and J are TRBV7-6 and TRBJ2-5, with D perhaps TRBD2 (5 bases). Germline CDR1 reads SGHVS; CDR2 reads FNYEAQ. CDR3 length equals 13 residues. The ends were cut back, 5 bases at V and 5 bases at J, with 12 bases in the middle. CDR3 loop: CASSDDGIETQYF. In DNA form, the CDR3 reads TGTGCCAGCAGCGACGACGGGATCGAGACCCAGTACTTC.

This clonotype was seen ten or more times. This rearrangement joins TRBV3-1 to TRBJ2-5; either TRBD1 or TRBD2 may supply D (6 bases each). With 4 bases removed from V and 0 bases from J, the gap between germline ends came to 18 bases. This CDR3 spans 17 amino acids. The germline CDR1 and CDR2 sequences are LGHDT and YNNKEL (reference sequence). The CDR3 sequence: CASSPRNRGTYQETQYF. The CDR3 DNA follows: TGTGCCAGCAGCCCAAGAAATAGGGGGACTTACCAAGAGACCCAGTACTTC.

This clonotype has a handful of counts. The rearrangement uses TRBV20-1 and TRBJ2-7, with D hard to call. The CDR3 totals 11 residues. The V end was cut by 7 bases, the J end by 0 bases, with 7 bases between. CDR1 is DFQATT and CDR2 is SNEGSKA in the germline V gene (reference sequence). CDR3 amino acids: CSGVSSYEQYF. The CDR3 region has the DNA TGCAGTGGGGTGAGCTCCTACGAGCAGTACTTC.

This clonotype was counted ten times or more. J is TRBJ1-1 and V is TRBV7-9; D is ambiguous. Germline loops: CDR1 SEHNR, CDR2 FQNEAQ (reference sequence). Trimming shortened V by 5 bases and J by 3 bases, and 16 bases separated the two germline ends. The CDR3 is 15 residues long. For the CDR3, the DNA is TGTGCCAGCAGCAAGACGGCTTTGGGGTACACTGAAGCTTTCTTT. Its translation: CASSKTALGYTEAFF. Filled out from reference TRBV7-9 and TRBJ1-1, the complete variable domain reads DTGVSQNPRHKITKRGQNVTFRCDPISEHNRLYWYRQTLGQGPEFLTYFQNEAQLEKSRLLSDRFSAERPKGSFSTLEIQRTEQGDSAMYLCASSKTALGYTEAFFGQGTRLTVV.

This clonotype has a count of ten or more. The chain combines TRBV19 with TRBJ1-5; D gene unclear. V gave up 9 bases and J gave up 3 bases, with 15 bases separating them. Germline-derived CDR1 and CDR2 are LNHDA and SQIVND (reference sequence). CDR3 length: 14 amino acids. The CDR3 DNA follows: TGTGCCAGACTCTCCCGGGAGGACAATCAGCCCCAGCATTTT. As protein: CARLSREDNQPQHF.

This chain uses TRBV12-3 or TRBV12-4 with TRBJ1-1; D remains unclear. The CDR3 length is 16 residues. Trimming cost V 6 bases and J 0 bases, with 17 bases left between them. This chain's CDR3 is CASSQEGSLLNTEAFF. CDR3 in DNA: TGTGCCAGCAGCCAAGAGGGAAGCCTACTGAACACTGAAGCTTTCTTT.

This clonotype has at least ten counts. The CDR3 reads CASSSFSGSNEQFF. In DNA form, the CDR3 reads TGTGCCAGCAGCTCGTTTAGCGGGAGCAATGAGCAGTTCTTC. The chain uses TRBV5-4 and TRBJ2-1, with 9 bases aligning to TRBD2. The germline V gene encodes CDR1 SGHNT and CDR2 YYREEE (reference sequence). The V gene end was trimmed by 3 bases and the J gene end by 6 bases; junction bases not matched to a gene: 4. The CDR3 length is 14 residues.

The rearrangement links TRBV12-3 or TRBV12-4 to TRBJ2-5, with TRBD1 matching over 10 bases. This CDR3 is 15 amino acids long. Unmatched junction bases numbered 5, after V lost 5 bases and J lost 2 bases. CDR3 nucleotide sequence: TGTGCCAGCAGTAAGACAGGGGGCCGTCAAGAGACCCAGTACTTC. The encoded protein is CASSKTGGRQETQYF.

In this sample, this clonotype turned up many times. The chain combines TRBV27 with TRBJ1-4, with a possible D match to TRBD1 (6 bases). V lost 8 bases and J 5 bases, leaving 18 bases between the germline ends. Germline CDR1 is MNHEY and CDR2 is SMNVEV (reference sequence). The CDR3 has 15 amino acids. CDR3 protein: CASGLRQEQNEKLFF. Here the CDR3 DNA reads TGTGCCAGCGGCCTAAGACAGGAACAGAATGAAAAACTGTTTTTT.

In this sample, this clonotype turned up many times. CDR3: CASSLAGPSTYEQYF. The CDR3 DNA sequence: TGTGCCAGCAGCTTAGCTGGACCCTCAACCTACGAGCAGTACTTC. The V call is TRBV11-2, the J call TRBJ2-7; D gene uncertain. The V gene lost 1 base and the J gene lost 2 bases, with 12 bases spanning the gap. Germline CDR1 is SGHAT and CDR2 is FQNNGV. CDR3 size: 15 residues.

V usage is TRBV7-2 and J usage is TRBJ2-1, with TRBD2 identical over 7 bases. J gave up 10 bases and V 5 bases, and 11 bases lay outside the gene matches. Germline loops: CDR1 SGHTA, CDR2 FQGNSA. CDR3 length equals 14 residues. CDR3 sequence reads: CASSPERDSFEQFF. The CDR3 DNA is TGTGCCAGCAGCCCCGAGCGGGATTCGTTCGAGCAGTTCTTC.

The chain couples TRBV12-3 or TRBV12-4 to TRBJ2-7, with 10 bases fitting TRBD2. The CDR3 spans 14 residues. Trimming removed 6 bases from V and 5 bases from J; junction bases left unmatched: 7. CDR3 sequence: CASSNLAGAHEQYF. The CDR3 DNA is TGTGCCAGCAGCAATCTAGCGGGAGCTCACGAGCAGTACTTC.

The chain links TRBV29-1 to TRBJ1-1, with D tentatively TRBD1 (6 bases). V dropped 0 bases and J dropped 4 bases, with 27 bases sitting between them. Germline lookup yields CDR1 SQVTM and CDR2 ANQGSEA. There are 19 residues in the CDR3. CDR3 bases: TGCAGCGTTGAAGAGCCCCCCAGCCGGGACAATGAGTGGAGCACTGAAGCTTTCTTT. Amino acid sequence: CSVEEPPSRDNEWSTEAFF.

As DNA, the CDR3 is TGTGCCAGCAGCCTAAACGACCGGGGTTACGAGCAGTACTTC. Translating it yields CASSLNDRGYEQYF. This chain links TRBV7-9 with TRBJ2-7, with D tentatively TRBD2 (5 bases). Between the trimmed V and J ends, which lost 5 bases and 4 bases, there was a span of 15 bases. Germline V lookup: CDR1 SEHNR, CDR2 FQNEAQ (reference sequence). The CDR3 runs to 14 residues.

This clonotype has at least ten counts. This rearrangement joins TRBV28 to TRBJ1-1, with 9 nucleotides matching TRBD1. Germline CDR1 MDHEN, CDR2 SYDVKM. Trimming at V came to 5 bases and at J to 5 bases, leaving 6 bases not matched to a gene. The CDR3 contains 14 residues. For the CDR3, the DNA is TGTGCCAGCAGTCCAGGGACAGGGAGGACTGAAGCTTTCTTT. Encoded protein: CASSPGTGRTEAFF.

This clonotype was counted many times. The CDR3 DNA follows: TGTGCCAGCAGTTTTGACAGGGAGCAGTACTTC. It codes for CASSFDREQYF. This chain links TRBV7-9 with TRBJ2-7; the D gene is possibly TRBD1 (6 bases). Germline CDR1 and CDR2: SEHNR and FQNEAQ (reference sequence). The CDR3 is 11 residues long. V dropped 6 bases and J dropped 7 bases, with 10 bases sitting between them. Full variable domain (missing parts from reference TRBV7-9 and TRBJ2-7): DTGVSQNPRHKITKRGQNVTFRCDPISEHNRLYWYRQTLGQGPEFLTYFQNEAQLEKSRLLSDRFSAERPKGSFSTLEIQRTEQGDSAMYLCASSFDREQYFGPGTRLTVT.

This clonotype was recorded at least ten times. The CDR3 DNA sequence: TGTGCCAGCAGCCAGGGACAGGGGGCAGGAGGCTACACCTTC. Amino acid sequence: CASSQGQGAGGYTF. The chain has TRBV28 and TRBJ1-2; 12 bases map to TRBD1. The CDR3 spans 14 residues. Losses at the gene ends were 6 bases for V and 8 bases for J; bases not matched to a gene: 7. Germline V lookup: CDR1 MDHEN, CDR2 SYDVKM.

This clonotype was seen at least ten times. The CDR3 loop reads CASSEREGQPQHF. CDR3 DNA sequence: TGTGCCAGCAGTGAAAGGGAGGGTCAGCCCCAGCATTTT. The V and J genes are TRBV6-1 and TRBJ1-5; no clear D. The CDR3 is 13 amino acids. The germline V gene has CDR1 MNHNS and CDR2 SASEGT. Trimming removed 2 bases at V and 6 bases at J, with 8 bases between.

This clonotype was observed at least ten times. The chain carries TRBV6-2 or TRBV6-3 and TRBJ2-1; 11 bases are a match to TRBD2. The CDR3 is made up of 20 amino acids. CDR1 and CDR2 from the germline V gene are MNHEY and SVGEGT. V lost 0 bases and J lost 5; bases outside the gene matches: 15. CDR3 amino acids: CASSYSRLDIVAGGDNEQFF. The CDR3 coding sequence is TGTGCCAGCAGTTACTCGCGTCTTGATATCGTAGCGGGAGGGGACAATGAGCAGTTCTTC.

The chain uses TRBV7-2 and TRBJ2-2; 11 nucleotides line up with TRBD2. Germline values: CDR1 SGHTA, CDR2 FQGNSA. The CDR3 spans 15 residues. J gave up 6 bases and V 3 bases, and 3 bases lay outside the gene matches. CDR3 loop: CASSFTSGSAGELFF. CDR3 DNA sequence: TGTGCCAGCAGCTTCACTAGCGGGAGTGCCGGGGAGCTGTTTTTT.